This T cell receptor beta chain was sequenced in a study of PD-L1 blockade in urothelial cancer. Sequenced by immunoSEQ multiplex PCR; TCRdb stores in-frame clones only, minus some. The sample lists roughly 45,000 clones; around 81% were seen once. As for time point: pretreatment peripheral blood. CDR1 is LGHNA and CDR2 is YNFKEQ in the germline V gene. V lost 1 base and J 1 base, leaving 10 bases between the germline ends. The CDR3 is 15 amino acids. Sequenced here: PBMCs, sampled around atezolizumab (anti-PD-L1) treatment. This chain joins TRBV4-2 and TRBJ1-1; D gene ambiguous. The source is a man in his sixties with urothelial cancer. CDR3 protein: CASSQVTVGNTEAFF. DNA of the CDR3: TGTGCCAGCAGCCAAGTAACAGTAGGGAACACTGAAGCTTTCTTT.